This T cell receptor beta chain appears in the sequencing data of a study of monozygotic twins with inflammatory bowel disease. General study points: Among IBD patients, fewer clonotypes were shared with others than among healthy twins, especially with disease activity.

Eight separate reactions per sample served to make cDNA. TCRdb re-called the 5' RACE reads and shows each CDR3 protein once, DNA omitted. The sample includes approximately 160,000 distinct CDR3 sequences. Germline lookup yields CDR1 SGHRS and CDR2 YFSETQ. The CDR3 covers 13 residues. A note on this clonotype: Its antigen is undetermined.

Sample: blood. The chain carries TRBV5-1 and TRBJ1-2; TCRdb outputs TRBD1, but without DNA this stays unchecked. This TCR came from a human donor with ulcerative colitis or Crohn's disease, or a healthy co-twin of an affected twin (not recorded which). CDR3 protein: CASSSTENYGYTF. The full variable domain, with the rest looked up from reference TRBV5-1 and TRBJ1-2, is KAGVTQTPRYLIKTRGQQVTLSCSPISGHRSVSWYQQTPGQGLQFLFEYFSETQRNKGNFPGRFSGRQFSNSRSEMNVSTLELGDSALYLCASSSTENYGYTFGSGTRLTVV.